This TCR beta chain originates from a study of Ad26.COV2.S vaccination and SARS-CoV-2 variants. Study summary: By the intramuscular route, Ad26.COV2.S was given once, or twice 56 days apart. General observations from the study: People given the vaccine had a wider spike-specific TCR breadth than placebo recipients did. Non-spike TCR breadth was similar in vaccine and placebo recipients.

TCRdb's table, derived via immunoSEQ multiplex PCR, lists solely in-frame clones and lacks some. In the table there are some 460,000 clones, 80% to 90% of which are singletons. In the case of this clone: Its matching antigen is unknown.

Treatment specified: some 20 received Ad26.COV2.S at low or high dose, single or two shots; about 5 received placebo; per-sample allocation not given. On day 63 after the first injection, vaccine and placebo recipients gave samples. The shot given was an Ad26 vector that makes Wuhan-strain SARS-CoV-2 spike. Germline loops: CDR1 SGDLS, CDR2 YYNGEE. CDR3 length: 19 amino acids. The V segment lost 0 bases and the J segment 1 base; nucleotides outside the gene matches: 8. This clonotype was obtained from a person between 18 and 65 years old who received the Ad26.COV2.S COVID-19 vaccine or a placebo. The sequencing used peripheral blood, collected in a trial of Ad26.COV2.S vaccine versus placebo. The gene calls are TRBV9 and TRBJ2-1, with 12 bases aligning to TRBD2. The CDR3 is CASSVATIGTSGSYNEQFF. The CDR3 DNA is TGTGCCAGCAGCGTAGCTACCATAGGGACTAGCGGGTCCTACAATGAGCAGTTCTTC.